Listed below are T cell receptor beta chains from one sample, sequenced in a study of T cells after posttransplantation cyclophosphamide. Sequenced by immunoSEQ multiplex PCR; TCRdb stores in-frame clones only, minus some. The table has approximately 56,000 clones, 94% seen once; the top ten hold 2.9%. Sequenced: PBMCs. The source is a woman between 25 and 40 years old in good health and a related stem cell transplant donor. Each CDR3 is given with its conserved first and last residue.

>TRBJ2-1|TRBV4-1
CASSQRSVGLAGEWDYNEQFF
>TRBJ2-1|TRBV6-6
CASSYAGDYNEQFF
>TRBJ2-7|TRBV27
CASSLSSGKPRTYEQYF
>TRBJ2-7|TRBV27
CASSLKGSSYEQYF
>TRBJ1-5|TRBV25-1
CASSESQNNQPQHF
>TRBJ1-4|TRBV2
CASRFRGAVFF
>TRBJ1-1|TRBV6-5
CASSPDRANTEAFF
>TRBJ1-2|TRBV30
CAWSLGSGYTF
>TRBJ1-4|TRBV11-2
CASSLSRGTNEKLFF
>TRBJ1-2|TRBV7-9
CASSPWGDQPLDGYTF